This is a list of T cell receptor beta chains from one sample in a study of blood T cell repertoires in COVID-19. The assay was immunoSEQ multiplex PCR, and TCRdb's table has in-frame clones only and misses some. The sample contains 45,000 to 60,000 clones, 70% to 90% of which appear only once. The sample comprised peripheral blood. All receptors come from a human donor with active COVID-19. The donor label of this sample is uncertain. Each CDR3 is given with its conserved first and last residue. The D gene is left open where the match is weak. Clone sizes are given selectively: once, few, many, or a class where the clone is expanded.

size: few; J: TRBJ2-7; length: 15; V: TRBV11-2; D: -; DNA: TGTGCCAGCAGCTTCGCTCTTTCCCAGGGCTACGAGCAGTACTTC; CDR3: CASSFALSQGYEQYF
size: -; J: TRBJ2-2; length: 13; V: TRBV28; D: -; DNA: TGTGCCAGCCACCGGGGGAACACCGGGGAGCTGTTTTTT; CDR3: CASHRGNTGELFF
size: -; J: TRBJ2-7; length: 16; V: TRBV2; D: TRBD2; DNA: TGTGCCAGCAAGGGTCGGGAGGGGCACAGCTCCTACGAGCAGTACTTC; CDR3: CASKGREGHSSYEQYF
size: -; J: TRBJ1-4; length: 16; V: TRBV6-2/TRBV6-3; D: TRBD1; DNA: TGTGCCAGCAGTTACGGACTGGGGCAGGGGGTTGAAAAACTGTTTTTT; CDR3: CASSYGLGQGVEKLFF
size: -; J: TRBJ2-7; length: 11; V: TRBV29-1; D: TRBD1; DNA: TGCAGCGTCGTGACAGGGAACGGGCAGTACTTC; CDR3: CSVVTGNGQYF
size: -; J: TRBJ1-5; length: 13; V: TRBV12-3/TRBV12-4; D: -; DNA: TGTGCCAGCAGTTTAGTCCGGGGAAGGGCCCAGCATTTT; CDR3: CASSLVRGRAQHF
size: -; J: TRBJ2-2; length: 16; V: TRBV10-3; D: -; DNA: TGTGCCATCAGTGAGGTGGAGGGGGCCAACACCGGGGAGCTGTTTTTT; CDR3: CAISEVEGANTGELFF
size: -; J: TRBJ2-5; length: 14; V: TRBV3-1/TRBV3-2; D: -; DNA: TGTGCCAGCTCCCCTCCGACACCTCCAGAGACCCAGTACTTC; CDR3: CASSPPTPPETQYF
size: -; J: TRBJ1-5; length: 18; V: TRBV10-1; D: -; DNA: TGCGCCAGCAGTGGATATTGGGGATTACGGGGTCTTGATCAGCCCCAGCATTTT; CDR3: CASSGYWGLRGLDQPQHF
size: once; J: TRBJ1-2; length: 15; V: TRBV3-1/TRBV3-2; D: -; DNA: TGTGCCAGCAGCCAAGAGACCCAGGGGACCTATGGCTACACCTTC; CDR3: CASSQETQGTYGYTF
size: -; J: TRBJ2-4; length: 18; V: TRBV27; D: TRBD2; DNA: TGTGCCAGCAGTGCTCGGGCGGTAGTAGCGGGGGCCAAAAACATTCAGTACTTC; CDR3: CASSARAVVAGAKNIQYF
size: -; J: TRBJ2-2; length: 16; V: TRBV7-7; D: TRBD1; DNA: TGTGCTAGCAGCTCGAATCCGGGACAGGGGATCGGGGAGCTGTTTTTT; CDR3: CASSSNPGQGIGELFF
size: -; J: TRBJ1-2; length: 14; V: TRBV2; D: -; DNA: TGTGCCAGCAGTGAATCGAGACAGAGCGTGGGCTACACCTTC; CDR3: CASSESRQSVGYTF
size: medium-sized; J: TRBJ1-2; length: 17; V: TRBV5-8; D: TRBD1; DNA: TGTGCCAGCAGCTTGGTGCCCGACAGGGGGCACGACTATGGCTACACCTTC; CDR3: CASSLVPDRGHDYGYTF
size: -; J: TRBJ1-6; length: 12; V: TRBV19; D: -; DNA: TGTGCCAGTAGCCTATCGGGTTCACCCCTCCACTTT; CDR3: CASSLSGSPLHF
size: -; J: TRBJ2-7; length: 16; V: TRBV5-7; D: TRBD1; DNA: TGTGCCAGCAGCTTGACTAGGGACAGGGGATCCTACGAGCAGTACTTC; CDR3: CASSLTRDRGSYEQYF
size: -; J: TRBJ1-1; length: 17; V: TRBV4-2; D: TRBD1; DNA: TGTGCCAGCAGCCAAGATCGTAAGGGGGCTGGTGACACTGAAGCTTTCTTT; CDR3: CASSQDRKGAGDTEAFF
size: -; J: TRBJ2-1; length: 14; V: TRBV27; D: -; DNA: TGTGCCAGCAGTTTAGGGGGCAGGGGAAGTGAGCAGTTCTTC; CDR3: CASSLGGRGSEQFF
size: -; J: TRBJ1-1; length: 13; V: TRBV5-4; D: -; DNA: TGTGCCAGCAGCTTTTCTCGGAACACTGAAGCTTTCTTT; CDR3: CASSFSRNTEAFF
size: -; J: TRBJ2-7; length: 12; V: TRBV2; D: TRBD1; DNA: TGTGCCAGCAGTCCTCGGGACAGGCGTCTGATTTTC; CDR3: CASSPRDRRLIF
size: -; J: TRBJ2-4; length: 21; V: TRBV27; D: TRBD2; DNA: TGTGCCAGCAGCACACGGACATCCCCAGGACTAGCGGGAGATGCCAAAAACATTCAGTACTTC; CDR3: CASSTRTSPGLAGDAKNIQYF
size: -; J: TRBJ2-1; length: 12; V: TRBV6-5; D: TRBD1; DNA: TGTGCCAGCAGCCAACAGGGGCTCGAGCAGTTCTTC; CDR3: CASSQQGLEQFF
size: -; J: TRBJ2-5; length: 14; V: TRBV19; D: TRBD1; DNA: TGTGCCAGTAGTGCGGGGACAGGCGGGGAGACCCAGTACTTC; CDR3: CASSAGTGGETQYF
size: -; J: TRBJ2-7; length: 15; V: TRBV6-5; D: -; DNA: TGTGCCAGCAGTTACTCCAACACAGGGACCTACGAGCAGTACTTC; CDR3: CASSYSNTGTYEQYF
size: -; J: TRBJ2-7; length: 16; V: TRBV7-2; D: -; DNA: TGTGCCAGCAGCCCAGATATCACCGGGATCCCCTACGAGCAGTACTTC; CDR3: CASSPDITGIPYEQYF
size: -; J: TRBJ1-6; length: 12; V: TRBV28; D: -; DNA: TGTGCCAGCAGCACTATTGATTCACCCCTCCACTTT; CDR3: CASSTIDSPLHF
size: -; J: TRBJ2-1; length: 15; V: TRBV6-5; D: TRBD2; DNA: TGTGCCAGCAGTTCCTCGCGGGAGGGGTACAATGAGCAGTTCTTC; CDR3: CASSSSREGYNEQFF
size: -; J: TRBJ1-3; length: 16; V: TRBV3-1/TRBV3-2; D: TRBD1; DNA: TGTGCCAGCAGCCAAGGTGACAGGGTATCTGGAAACACCATATATTTT; CDR3: CASSQGDRVSGNTIYF
size: -; J: TRBJ2-7; length: 14; V: TRBV10-3; D: TRBD1; DNA: TGTGCCATCAGCGGCCGGGACAGGGGCTACGAGCAGTACTTC; CDR3: CAISGRDRGYEQYF
size: -; J: TRBJ1-5; length: 13; V: TRBV7-3; D: -; DNA: TGTGCCAGCAGCTTATTCTCGGGAGGGCCCCAGCATTTT; CDR3: CASSLFSGGPQHF
size: -; J: TRBJ2-2; length: 16; V: TRBV3-1/TRBV3-2; D: TRBD2; DNA: TGTGCCAGCAGCCATCTAAGCGGGAGCATCACCGGGGAGCTGTTTTTT; CDR3: CASSHLSGSITGELFF
size: -; J: TRBJ2-3; length: 17; V: TRBV24-1; D: TRBD1; DNA: TGTGCCACCAGTGACAAGTACAGGGGGCCTGGCACAGATACGCAGTATTTT; CDR3: CATSDKYRGPGTDTQYF
size: -; J: TRBJ1-3; length: 13; V: TRBV12-3/TRBV12-4; D: TRBD1; DNA: TGTGCCAGTAAACAGGGGGAAGGAAACACCATATATTTT; CDR3: CASKQGEGNTIYF
size: -; J: TRBJ2-2; length: 18; V: TRBV24-1; D: TRBD1; DNA: TGTGCCACCAGTGATCGAACAGGGGTGGGGTCGAACACCGGGGAGCTGTTTTTT; CDR3: CATSDRTGVGSNTGELFF
size: -; J: TRBJ2-3; length: 13; V: TRBV9; D: -; DNA: TGTGCCAGCAGCGCTGGGCTGCAGTTAGGGCAGTATTTT; CDR3: CASSAGLQLGQYF
size: -; J: TRBJ2-7; length: 15; V: TRBV7-3; D: TRBD1; DNA: TGTGCCAGCAGCCCCCCGGGACAGGGGGACTACGAGCAGTACTTC; CDR3: CASSPPGQGDYEQYF
size: -; J: TRBJ2-1; length: 19; V: TRBV19; D: TRBD2; DNA: TGTGCCAGTAGGGTTGAGGCAACAACTAGCGGGGGGATATACAATGAGCAGTTCTTC; CDR3: CASRVEATTSGGIYNEQFF
size: -; J: TRBJ2-2; length: 18; V: TRBV6-2/TRBV6-3; D: -; DNA: TGTGCCAGCAGTTACTCGATAGTCAGGCGCCGCAACACCGGGGAGCTGTTTTTT; CDR3: CASSYSIVRRRNTGELFF
size: -; J: TRBJ2-3; length: 14; V: TRBV7-3; D: TRBD2; DNA: TGTGCCAGCAGCCCGGGACTAGCGACAGATACGCAGTATTTT; CDR3: CASSPGLATDTQYF
size: few; J: TRBJ2-7; length: 14; V: TRBV11-2; D: -; DNA: TGTGCCAGCAGCTTAGCTACAGTGACCTACGAGCAGTACTTC; CDR3: CASSLATVTYEQYF
size: -; J: TRBJ1-4; length: 12; V: TRBV6-5; D: -; DNA: TGTGCCAGCAGACGGACTAATGAAAAACTGTTTTTT; CDR3: CASRRTNEKLFF
size: -; J: TRBJ2-7; length: 14; V: TRBV29-1; D: TRBD1; DNA: TGCAGCGCTCTGGGACAGGGTCCAACCTACGAGCAGTACTTC; CDR3: CSALGQGPTYEQYF
size: -; J: TRBJ2-2; length: 16; V: TRBV5-1; D: -; DNA: TGCGCCAGCAGCCTGGGACACGCCGCGAACACCGGGGAGCTGTTTTTT; CDR3: CASSLGHAANTGELFF
size: few; J: TRBJ2-1; length: 13; V: TRBV4-1; D: -; DNA: TGCGCCAGCAGCCAATCGGGGTACAATGAGCAGTTCTTC; CDR3: CASSQSGYNEQFF
size: -; J: TRBJ1-1; length: 13; V: TRBV19; D: -; DNA: TGTGCCAGTAGTATAGGGACAGTACCTGCAGCTTTCTTT; CDR3: CASSIGTVPAAFF
size: once; J: TRBJ2-3; length: 15; V: TRBV27; D: TRBD2; DNA: TGTGCCAGCAGCCCTTCGAGAGGGAGGGGAGATACGCAGTATTTT; CDR3: CASSPSRGRGDTQYF
size: -; J: TRBJ2-7; length: 12; V: TRBV6-5; D: TRBD2; DNA: TGTGCCACCGGCGGGAGTAGCTACGAGCAGTACTTC; CDR3: CATGGSSYEQYF
size: -; J: TRBJ2-5; length: 15; V: TRBV5-1; D: TRBD2; DNA: TGCGCCAGCAGTTTTTCCGGGAGGACGGGGGAGACCCAGTACTTC; CDR3: CASSFSGRTGETQYF
size: -; J: TRBJ2-2; length: 14; V: TRBV2; D: -; DNA: TGTGCCAGCAGTCCCCAGGGAAACACCGGGGAGCTGTTTTTT; CDR3: CASSPQGNTGELFF
size: -; J: TRBJ1-2; length: 15; V: TRBV7-2; D: -; DNA: TGTGCCAGCAGCGCGGACTTTCAAGGCCGCTATGGCTACACCTTC; CDR3: CASSADFQGRYGYTF
size: -; J: TRBJ1-2; length: 12; V: TRBV2; D: TRBD1; DNA: TGTGCCAGCACAGACAGGGCCTATGGCTACACCTTC; CDR3: CASTDRAYGYTF
size: -; J: TRBJ2-3; length: 13; V: TRBV18; D: -; DNA: TGTGCCAGCTCCCCCCTGAGCACAGATACGCAGTATTTT; CDR3: CASSPLSTDTQYF
size: -; J: TRBJ2-7; length: 13; V: TRBV24-1; D: TRBD1; DNA: TGTGCCACCAGGGGACAGGGGGGAAACGAGCAGTACTTC; CDR3: CATRGQGGNEQYF
size: -; J: TRBJ1-1; length: 15; V: TRBV5-6; D: TRBD1; DNA: TGTGCCAGCAGCGTGTACAGGGGCTCGCGGACTGAAGCTTTCTTT; CDR3: CASSVYRGSRTEAFF
size: medium-sized; J: TRBJ1-3; length: 17; V: TRBV7-9; D: -; DNA: TGTGCCAGCAGCTTATTTGGACAACTAAGCTCTGGAAACACCATATATTTT; CDR3: CASSLFGQLSSGNTIYF
size: -; J: TRBJ1-5; length: 16; V: TRBV18; D: TRBD1; DNA: TGTGCCAGCTCAGGAACCGGGACAGGGGACAATCAGCCCCAGCATTTT; CDR3: CASSGTGTGDNQPQHF
size: once; J: TRBJ1-1; length: 14; V: TRBV7-9; D: -; DNA: TGTGCCAGCGGTAGCAGGGAAATGAACACTGAAGCTTTCTTT; CDR3: CASGSREMNTEAFF
size: -; J: TRBJ2-5; length: 11; V: TRBV29-1; D: TRBD1; DNA: TGCAGCCCCCGGACAGGGAAGACCCAGTACTTC; CDR3: CSPRTGKTQYF
size: -; J: TRBJ1-4; length: 16; V: TRBV5-6; D: -; DNA: TGTGCCAGCAGCTTGGCCATCGGCAGGGCATCTGAAAAACTGTTTTTT; CDR3: CASSLAIGRASEKLFF